This is a list of T cell receptor beta chains from one sample in a study of blood T cells in healthy people across ages. TCRdb re-called the 5' RACE reads with MiXCR, one entry per CDR3 protein. The top ten clones hold about 6.3% of a sample with 1,300,000 or so distinct CDR3 sequences, approximately 59% of them seen once. Sequenced input: blood. The receptors originated from a man between 18 and 35 years old in good health. Each CDR3 is given with its conserved first and last residue.

cdr3_length	v_call	cdr3_aa
15	TRBV6-5	CASSYVKAPSYEQYF
13	TRBV29-1	CSVGLARADTQYF
15	TRBV12-3/TRBV12-4	CASSPQTREGSPLHF
17	TRBV12-3/TRBV12-4	CASSPPLLAGDYNEQFF
13	TRBV27	CASSFGGFYGYTF
15	TRBV13	CASSLAGRNHYGYTF
15	TRBV4-1	CASSPGTSGVYEQYF
16	TRBV4-3	CASSQIYRGRTGELFF
13	TRBV20-1	CSARFGELGEAFF
17	TRBV5-6	CTSSQWTGTGAYNEQFF
17	TRBV27	CATLMEWAGSYNSPLHF
16	TRBV27	CASSTSAGATYNEQFF
14	TRBV2	CASSVFVGGDTQYF
13	TRBV10-3	CAIRDRDRAEQYF
19	TRBV21-1	CASSKDMSGATHIDYEQYF
11	TRBV30	CAWGHYLEAFF
12	TRBV20-1	CSAREDDNEQFF
18	TRBV11-2	CASSLWGRGPRSSYEQYF
15	TRBV10-3	CAISDGTSGADTQYF
14	TRBV4-1	CASSQAGGNYEQYF
16	TRBV9	CASSAPMREPTDTQYF
16	TRBV4-2	CASSQDRVGTSYEQYF
14	TRBV3-1	CASSLRPGTGELFF
12	TRBV20-1	CSAPQGVTEAFF
18	TRBV7-2	CASSLAHRTSPSTDTQYF
15	TRBV29-1	CSVTPGTGSYNEQFF
16	TRBV6-2/TRBV6-3	CASSRPRVLAKNIQYF
14	TRBV3-1	CASSHEGGFSPLHF
15	TRBV12-3/TRBV12-4	CASSLIGSVAYEQYF
15	TRBV9	CASTTPMAGNYGYTF
14	TRBV12-3/TRBV12-4	CASSNGLGGETQYF
13	TRBV12-3/TRBV12-4	CASSLVLGYDYTF
13	TRBV4-3	CASSRTGSGELFF
15	TRBV4-1	CASSQLGLPQETQYF
13	TRBV19	CASSGLQVSEQYF
14	TRBV4-1	CASSQQISGDGYTF
14	TRBV6-5	CASSGTANTGELFF
15	TRBV4-2	CASSQEPGGKGGYTF
15	TRBV7-2	CASSPLGVTNEKLFF
11	TRBV20-1	CSAAGDSPLHF
13	TRBV20-1	CSARGNRAGELFF
14	TRBV6-2/TRBV6-3	CATITKGDTDTQYF
11	TRBV20-1	CSAHLDYEQYF
14	TRBV4-3	CASSPDRASETQYF
14	TRBV29-1	CSVQGSGSSYEQYF
15	TRBV4-1	CASRGTGGSYNEQYF
16	TRBV20-1	CSARDRTGGGTGELFF
13	TRBV6-2/TRBV6-3	CASSYLTSYGYTF
10	TRBV7-9	CASSQSEQYF
16	TRBV6-5	CTSSRGLAGALDTQYF
15	TRBV20-1	CSASPESGGTYGYTF
14	TRBV29-1	CSVEASGGAREQFF
17	TRBV6-1	CASRPTGQGAGTDTQYF
16	TRBV15	CATSRDPYSGTSTQYF